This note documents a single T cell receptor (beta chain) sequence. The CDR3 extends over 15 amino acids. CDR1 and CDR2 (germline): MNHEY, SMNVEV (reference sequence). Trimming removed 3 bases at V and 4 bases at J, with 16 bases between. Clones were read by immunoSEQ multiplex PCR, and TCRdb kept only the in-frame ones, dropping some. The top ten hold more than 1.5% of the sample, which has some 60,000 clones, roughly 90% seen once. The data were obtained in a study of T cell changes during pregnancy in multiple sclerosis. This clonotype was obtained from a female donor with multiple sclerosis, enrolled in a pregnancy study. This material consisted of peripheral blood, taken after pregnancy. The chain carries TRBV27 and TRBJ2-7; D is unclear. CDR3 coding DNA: TGTGCCAGCAGTTTGGGCCCTAAAACCCCGTACGAGCAGTACTTC. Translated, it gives CASSLGPKTPYEQYF.